The clone carrying this T cell receptor beta chain appeared a few times. This sample is part of a study of blood T cell repertoires in COVID-19. Study-wide context: Specimens from acute and convalescent COVID-19 originated in the United States, Italy and Spain. In each case, the material was cDNA or gDNA derived from T cells, B-cell-depleted T cells, or PBMCs.

Per germline, CDR1 SGHNT and CDR2 YENEEA. Trimming cost V 3 bases and J 6 bases; bases outside gene matches: 5. This CDR3 is built from 16 residues. As processed by the authors: Scientists estimated how many nucleated cells there were by amplifying reference gene primers. The data were produced by immunoSEQ multiplex PCR, yet TCRdb's version contains in-frame clones alone and is incomplete. V, J and clone size reflect that table, while D and trimming were determined from the DNA. The sample contains around 130,000 clones, around 77% of which appear only once. The chain has TRBV11-3 and TRBJ2-2; 12 bases agree with TRBD1. The specimen was peripheral blood. The sequence derives from a man between 60 and 70 years old with active or convalescent COVID-19. The CDR3 nucleotides read TGTGCCAGCAGCTTGGGACAGGGGGCGCGATCCGGGGAGCTGTTTTTT. It encodes CASSLGQGARSGELFF.